These T cell receptor beta chains were read from a single sample in a study of T cell responses to AZD1222 COVID-19 vaccine. Profiled with immunoSEQ multiplex PCR; TCRdb holds only in-frame clones, not every one. The sample lists roughly 48,000 clones, 89% occurring once. The source was peripheral blood, collected 28 days after the second AZD1222 dose. Every receptor here comes from an adult who received the AZD1222 COVID-19 vaccine. The CDR3 runs from the conserved cysteine through the conserved F or W. The D gene is left open where the match is weak. Clone size is given for some rows only: seen once, a few or many times, or a class if the clone is expanded.

j_call clone_size v_call d_call cdr3_nt cdr3_aa
TRBJ2-7 once TRBV11-2 TRBD2 TGTGCCAGCAGCGGTGGGACTAGCGGGATGAACGAGCAGTACTTC CASSGGTSGMNEQYF
TRBJ1-1 . TRBV5-1 TRBD1 TGCGCCAGCAGCTCCGCGGGACAGGGGAGGCCTGAAGCTTTCTTT CASSSAGQGRPEAFF
TRBJ2-1 . TRBV6-5 TRBD2 TGTGCCAGCAGTTACTCAGGACTAGACTCACCCAATGAGCAGTTCTTC CASSYSGLDSPNEQFF
TRBJ2-3 . TRBV18 . TGTGCCAGCTCACCACCCACCTTAGATACGCAGTATTTT CASSPPTLDTQYF
TRBJ2-3 . TRBV7-2 TRBD2 TGTGCCAGCAGCCCTACTAGCGGGGGGACAGATACGCAGTATTTT CASSPTSGGTDTQYF
TRBJ2-5 . TRBV6-1 . TGTGCCAGCAGTGAACTAGCTGGGTCCCAAGAGACCCAGTACTTC CASSELAGSQETQYF
TRBJ1-1 . TRBV5-5 . TGTGCCAGCAGCCCTGATATGAACACTGAAGCTTTCTTT CASSPDMNTEAFF
TRBJ1-2 . TRBV2 . TGTGCCAGCTGCGAAGAGAAGTTTCAAGCAAACTATGGCTACACCTTC CASCEEKFQANYGYTF
TRBJ1-5 . TRBV2 TRBD1 TGTGCCAGCAGTGGAGGACAGGACAATCAGCCCCAGCATTTT CASSGGQDNQPQHF
TRBJ2-1 . TRBV3-1/TRBV3-2 . TGTGCCAGCAGCTCAGGGCGTCCCTTCCATTCCGACAATGAGCAGTTCTTC CASSSGRPFHSDNEQFF
TRBJ1-6 few TRBV5-1 . TGCGCCAGCAGCTTGGCCGCGGGTAGTTGGAATTCACCCCTCCACTTT CASSLAAGSWNSPLHF
TRBJ1-6 . TRBV4-1 . TGCGCCAGCAGCCACCCTGGCGATCTGAGCTCCTATAATTCACCCCTCCACTTT CASSHPGDLSSYNSPLHF
TRBJ2-7 . TRBV21-1 . TGTGCCAGCAGCAAAACGTTCCCTAGCGGGAGAAGTCGTATGGCCTACGAGCAGTACTTC CASSKTFPSGRSRMAYEQYF
TRBJ2-3 once TRBV4-1 TRBD2 TGCGCCAGCAGCCCACCAGGACTAGCGGGGGGGAGGCGCACAGATACGCAGTATTTT CASSPPGLAGGRRTDTQYF
TRBJ1-2 . TRBV15 TRBD1 TGTGCCACCAGCGGACAGGGTGTCCATGGCTACACCTTC CATSGQGVHGYTF
TRBJ2-5 . TRBV5-6 . TGTGCCAGCAGCTTTGTCGATGGTAGCGTTTCGGAGACCCAGTACTTC CASSFVDGSVSETQYF
TRBJ1-1 once TRBV6-6 TRBD1 TGTGCCAGCAGTTACTCAGGACAGGATCCTGAAGCTTTCTTT CASSYSGQDPEAFF
TRBJ2-7 . TRBV6-6 TRBD1 TGTGCCAGCAGTTTCGACAGGGGCTACGAGCAGTACTTC CASSFDRGYEQYF
TRBJ2-7 . TRBV7-9 . TGTGCCAGCAGCTTAGGAGGGAACTACGAGCAGTACTTC CASSLGGNYEQYF
TRBJ1-6 . TRBV4-3 . TGCGCCAGCAGCCAAGATGTCGGTAATTCACCCCTCCACTTT CASSQDVGNSPLHF
TRBJ1-1 once TRBV24-1 . TGTGCCACCAGTGATCCCCCAGGTACTGAAGCTTTCTTT CATSDPPGTEAFF
TRBJ2-7 few TRBV2 TRBD2 TGTGCCAGCAGTGGGGAGGGGCCTGGACCTGGGAAGCAGTACTTC CASSGEGPGPGKQYF
TRBJ2-7 . TRBV5-1 . TGCGCCAGCAGCTTGAGGAGGGGAGGCGAGCAGTACTTC CASSLRRGGEQYF
TRBJ1-1 . TRBV6-5 . TGTGCCAGCAGTTACTCGGAGGCGCGGACTGAAGCTTTCTTT CASSYSEARTEAFF
TRBJ2-1 . TRBV29-1 . TGCAGCCACGAAGGAGGGAGAGGCAATGAGCAGTTCTTC CSHEGGRGNEQFF
TRBJ1-2 . TRBV2 . TGTGCCAGCAGTAATGGCTACACCTTC CASSNGYTF
TRBJ1-2 . TRBV7-9 . TGTGCCAGCAGCGGGGCCCTAGAGGGGTCTAACTATGGCTACACCTTC CASSGALEGSNYGYTF
TRBJ2-2 . TRBV5-1 . TGCGCCAGCAGCTGGAGGACCGGGGAGCTGTTTTTT CASSWRTGELFF
TRBJ1-2 . TRBV18 . TGTGCCAGCTCACGCGACAGGAAACCCCGTGACTATGGCTACACCTTC CASSRDRKPRDYGYTF
TRBJ2-5 . TRBV14 . TGTGCCAGCAGCCAAGCCTCAGAGACCCAGTACTTC CASSQASETQYF
TRBJ2-7 . TRBV12-3/TRBV12-4 . TGTGCCAGCAGTTTAGGGGCAGGGGAGCAGTACTTC CASSLGAGEQYF
TRBJ1-2 once TRBV20-1 . TGCAGTGCGCAACTAGGTGGCTACACCTTC CSAQLGGYTF
TRBJ2-7 . TRBV2 . TGTGCCAGCAGTGAACCCAGCCTCCTAGGATACGAGCAGTACTTC CASSEPSLLGYEQYF